These 8 T cell receptor beta chains originate from one sample sequenced in a study of lymphopenia after photon versus proton radiotherapy. Repertoires were generated with immunoSEQ multiplex PCR, while TCRdb's copy carries only in-frame clones and drops some. The profile shows roughly 18,000 clones, around 85% of them singletons. The specimen comprised peripheral blood, sampled from a patient treated with proton-based radiotherapy. The receptors shown here come from a man between 65 and 85 years old with pancreatic cancer.

The chain carries TRBV4-1 and TRBJ1-3; the match to TRBD1 covers 7 bases. The germline gives CDR1 MGHRA, CDR2 YSYEKL. V was clipped by 2 bases and J by 4 bases; unmatched bases: 8. This CDR3 contains 16 residues. DNA for the CDR3: TGCGCCAGCAGCCAACGGTCGACAGGGATCGGAAACACCATATATTTT. Translating it yields CASSQRSTGIGNTIYF.

The chain employs TRBV6-1 and TRBJ2-5; 10 bases are shared with TRBD2. The CDR3 totals 15 residues. V lost 7 bases, J lost 11 bases, and 16 bases stayed unmatched. Germline CDR1 is MNHNS and CDR2 is SASEGT. CDR3 sequence: CASTESSSGRYEQYF. CDR3 nucleotide sequence: TGTGCCAGCACCGAGAGTAGTAGCGGGAGGTATGAGCAGTACTTC.

This chain joins TRBV7-7 and TRBJ2-2; D not resolved. CDR1 and CDR2 (germline): SSHAT, FNYEAQ (reference sequence). Trimming pared 1 base from V and 8 bases from J, leaving 14 bases between. The CDR3 length is 15 residues. The CDR3 sequence: CASSLGTRRSGELFF. For the CDR3, the DNA is TGTGCCAGCAGCTTAGGGACCCGAAGGTCGGGGGAGCTGTTTTTT.

The chain recombines TRBV6-1 with TRBJ2-2, with 7 bases identical to TRBD1. Germline V lookup: CDR1 MNHNS, CDR2 SASEGT. The J segment lost 4 bases and the V segment lost 3 bases, leaving 8 bases of the junction unmatched. The CDR3 covers 16 residues. The CDR3 region has the DNA TGTGCCAGCAGTGACCGTAAGACAGGGTCCACCGGGGAGCTGTTTTTT. As protein: CASSDRKTGSTGELFF.

The V call is TRBV7-2, the J call TRBJ1-1, with no clear D. V dropped 5 bases and J dropped 3 bases, with 10 bases sitting between them. Germline V CDR1 and CDR2: SGHTA, FQGNSA. CDR3 length equals 13 residues. Here the CDR3 reads CASSPVVYTEAFF. The CDR3, as DNA: TGTGCCAGCAGCCCAGTCGTTTACACTGAAGCTTTCTTT. The full variable domain, its missing parts supplied by reference TRBV7-2 and TRBJ1-1, is GAGVSQSPSNKVTEKGKDVELRCDPISGHTALYWYRQSLGQGLEFLIYFQGNSAPDKSGLPSDRFSAERTGGSVSTLTIQRTQQEDSAVYLCASSPVVYTEAFFGQGTRLTVV.

V and J are TRBV6-4 and TRBJ1-1; 7 positions match TRBD1. This CDR3 region has 14 residues. Germline values: CDR1 MRHNA, CDR2 SNTAGT. Trimming at V came to 6 bases and at J to 1 base, leaving 5 bases not matched to a gene. The CDR3 spells CASSRDSRNTEAFF. As DNA, the CDR3 is TGTGCCAGCAGCAGGGACAGCCGGAACACTGAAGCTTTCTTT.

The DNA for the CDR3 is TGTGCCAGCAGCCCCCCGGGGCCAAACACCATATATTTT. Residues: CASSPPGPNTIYF. The chain couples TRBV7-9 to TRBJ1-3, with a possible D match to TRBD1 (5 bases). Germline lookup yields CDR1 SEHNR and CDR2 FQNEAQ (reference sequence). This CDR3 has 13 residues. V was trimmed by 5 bases and J by 6 bases, leaving 11 bases between them.

The rearrangement uses TRBV5-8 and TRBJ2-2; unclear D gene. Trimming cost V 0 bases and J 1 base, with 4 bases left between them. CDR1 and CDR2 from the germline V gene are SGHTS and YDEGEE. The CDR3 totals 14 residues. Written as DNA, the CDR3 is TGTGCCAGCAGCTTGGACAGGAACACCGGGGAGCTGTTTTTT. Residues: CASSLDRNTGELFF.